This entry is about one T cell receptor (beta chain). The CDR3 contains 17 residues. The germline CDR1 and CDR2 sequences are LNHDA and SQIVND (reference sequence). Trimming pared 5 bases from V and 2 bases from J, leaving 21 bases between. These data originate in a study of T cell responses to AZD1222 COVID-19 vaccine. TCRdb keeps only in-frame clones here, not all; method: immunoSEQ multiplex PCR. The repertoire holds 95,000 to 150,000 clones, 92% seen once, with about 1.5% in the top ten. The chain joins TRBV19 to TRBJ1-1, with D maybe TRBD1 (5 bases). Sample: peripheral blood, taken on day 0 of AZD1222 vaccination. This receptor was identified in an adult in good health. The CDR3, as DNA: TGTGCCAGTAGTGAGGGGCAGGCAATTGCCCAAAACACTGAAGCTTTCTTT. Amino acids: CASSEGQAIAQNTEAFF. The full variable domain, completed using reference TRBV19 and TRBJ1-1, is DGGITQSPKYLFRKEGQNVTLSCEQNLNHDAMYWYRQDPGQGLRLIYYSQIVNDFQKGDIAEGYSVSREKKESFPLTVTSAQKNPTAFYLCASSEGQAIAQNTEAFFGQGTRLTVV.